The 32 T cell receptor beta chains in this list originate from one sample, sequenced in a study of blood T cell repertoires in COVID-19. Some clones are missing from TCRdb's copy, which holds only in-frame ones; the method was immunoSEQ multiplex PCR. This sample has around 300,000 clones, with about 83% found just once. The sample comprised peripheral blood. These receptors all come from a woman in her 50s who had recovered from COVID-19.

The chain is built from TRBV20-1 and TRBJ1-4, with 7 bases aligning to TRBD1. Germline V lookup: CDR1 DFQATT, CDR2 SNEGSKA (reference sequence). The CDR3 is 13 residues long. Trimming at V came to 3 bases and at J to 8 bases, leaving 6 bases not matched to a gene. The CDR3 here is CSASGPRGEKLFF. For the CDR3, the DNA is TGCAGTGCTAGTGGTCCCAGGGGGGAAAAACTGTTTTTT.

In its sample, this clone was seen a few times. V gene TRBV6-2 or TRBV6-3 combines with J gene TRBJ2-3, with 7 bases fitting TRBD2. The germline gives CDR1 MNHEY, CDR2 SVGEGT. V dropped 2 bases and J dropped 3; count of bases not matched to a gene: 14. The CDR3 has 18 amino acids. CDR3 sequence: CASSYRGEGDWVTDTQYF. In DNA form, the CDR3 reads TGTGCCAGCAGTTACCGGGGGGAGGGAGATTGGGTTACAGATACGCAGTATTTT.

The chain is built from TRBV28 and TRBJ2-7; TRBD2 is a possible D gene (7 bases). The CDR3 extends over 15 amino acids. The V gene lost 10 bases and the J gene lost 0 bases, with 19 bases spanning the gap. Germline V gene data show CDR1 as MDHEN and CDR2 as SYDVKM. In DNA form, the CDR3 reads TGTGCCACCATTGACGGGGGGCGCTACTCCTACGAGCAGTACTTC. This translates into CATIDGGRYSYEQYF.

Here the CDR3 reads CASSERTGGYYGYTF. CDR3 coding DNA: TGTGCCAGCAGTGAAAGGACAGGGGGCTACTATGGCTACACCTTC. The V and J genes are TRBV6-1 and TRBJ1-2; 11 bases map to TRBD1. The germline V gene has CDR1 MNHNS and CDR2 SASEGT. The CDR3 has 15 residues. V was pared by 2 bases and J by 3 bases, with 2 bases of the junction left unmatched.

V usage is TRBV9 and J usage is TRBJ1-1, with D unresolved. Germline assignment: CDR1 SGDLS and CDR2 YYNGEE. This CDR3 contains 13 residues. V was shortened by 2 bases and J by 6 bases, with 11 bases between the two germline ends. The CDR3 sequence: CASSVPRRAEAFF. CDR3 bases: TGTGCCAGCAGCGTCCCCCGGCGGGCTGAAGCTTTCTTT.

The chain links TRBV27 to TRBJ2-5; tentatively, D is TRBD1 (6 bases). CDR1 and CDR2 from the germline V gene are MNHEY and SMNVEV (reference sequence). This CDR3 spans 14 amino acids. V was pared by 0 bases and J by 7 bases, with 12 bases between. CDR3 DNA sequence: TGTGCCAGCAGTTTATCAAGGGGGTGGGGGACCCAGTACTTC. This sequence encodes CASSLSRGWGTQYF.

The chain couples TRBV11-2 to TRBJ2-5; 8 bases map to TRBD2. This CDR3 spans 14 amino acids. Germline CDR1 reads SGHAT; CDR2 reads FQNNGV. Trimming took 6 bases from V and 7 from J; bases not matched to a gene: 10. CDR3 amino acids: CASRIAGPLGTQYF. DNA of the CDR3: TGTGCCAGCAGGATAGCGGGGCCATTAGGGACCCAGTACTTC.

The DNA for the CDR3 is TGTGCCAGCAGCTTACAACTAGCGGGAGTCGATGAGCAGTTCTTC. It translates to CASSLQLAGVDEQFF. V and J are TRBV7-7 and TRBJ2-1; 11 nucleotides agree with TRBD2. The germline V gene has CDR1 SSHAT and CDR2 FNYEAQ (reference sequence). CDR3 length equals 15 residues. Trimming at V came to 2 bases and at J to 8 bases, leaving 5 bases not matched to a gene.

The rearrangement uses TRBV29-1 and TRBJ2-2; 9 nucleotides agree with TRBD1. J gave up 0 bases and V 5 bases, and 10 bases lay outside the gene matches. Looked up from germline, CDR1 is SQVTM and CDR2 is ANQGSEA. This CDR3 is built from 17 residues. CDR3 region: CSVLDRGRTTNTGELFF. CDR3 bases: TGCAGCGTTTTGGACAGGGGAAGGACGACGAACACCGGGGAGCTGTTTTTT.

The V and J genes are TRBV6-2 or TRBV6-3 and TRBJ1-2; D not resolved. Trimming took 2 bases from V and 4 from J, leaving 8 bases between them. From germline, CDR1 is MNHEY and CDR2 SVGEGT. This CDR3 comprises 13 residues. This CDR3 reads CASSYGGPYGYTF. CDR3 in DNA: TGTGCCAGCAGTTACGGCGGGCCCTATGGCTACACCTTC.

This clone showed up just once. The V gene is TRBV4-2, the J gene TRBJ2-7; 9 bases agree with TRBD1. Germline V gene sequence: CDR1 LGHNA, CDR2 YNFKEQ. The CDR3 contains 17 residues. J lost 1 base, V lost 1 base, and 8 bases had no gene match. CDR3 in amino acids: CASSQVGAGTGSYEQYF. CDR3 coding DNA: TGTGCCAGCAGCCAAGTGGGGGCCGGGACAGGGTCCTACGAGCAGTACTTC.

The chain combines TRBV4-3 with TRBJ2-7, with D possibly being TRBD2 (6 bases). This CDR3 is built from 19 residues. The V gene lost 0 bases and the J gene lost 2 bases, with 23 bases spanning the gap. CDR1 LGHNA and CDR2 YSLEER come from the germline V gene. CDR3 DNA: TGCGCCAGCAGCCAAGAGCGGGGACCACCCCCATTCCTCGCCTACGAGCAGTACTTC. It specifies CASSQERGPPPFLAYEQYF.

This chain links TRBV5-1 with TRBJ2-3; tentative D call: TRBD1 (7 bases). V was pared by 4 bases and J by 1 base, with 13 bases between. This CDR3 region has 15 residues. CDR1 is SGHRS, CDR2 YFSETQ, per germline. The CDR3 region is CASSTGDRRTDTQYF. DNA for the CDR3: TGCGCCAGCAGCACGGGGGACAGACGCACAGATACGCAGTATTTT.

V gene TRBV29-1 combines with J gene TRBJ2-1; 13 bases map to TRBD2. CDR3 length equals 19 residues. Losses at the gene ends were 6 bases for V and 0 bases for J; bases not matched to a gene: 14. Germline assignment: CDR1 SQVTM and CDR2 ANQGSEA. In DNA form, the CDR3 reads TGCAGCGTGGGGTCGACTGGGGGACTAGCGGGGAGCTCCTACAATGAGCAGTTCTTC. This encodes CSVGSTGGLAGSSYNEQFF.

The rearrangement uses TRBV6-5 and TRBJ1-1; 7 nucleotides match TRBD1. J lost 3 bases, V lost 8 bases, and 6 bases had no gene match. The germline gives CDR1 MNHEY, CDR2 SVGAGI. The CDR3 extends over 13 amino acids. The chain's CDR3 is CASVQGFHTEAFF. The CDR3 nucleotides read TGTGCCAGCGTACAGGGGTTCCACACTGAAGCTTTCTTT.

The chain has TRBV7-2 and TRBJ2-3, with a possible D match to TRBD2 (6 bases). Trimming shortened V by 4 bases and J by 2 bases, and 19 bases separated the two germline ends. CDR1 SGHTA and CDR2 FQGNSA come from the germline V gene. CDR3 length: 17 residues. The CDR3 sequence: CASSSTWGAGITDTQYF. The CDR3 DNA follows: TGTGCCAGCAGCTCCACTTGGGGCGCGGGAATCACAGATACGCAGTATTTT.

This clone is a singleton in its sample. This chain joins TRBV28 and TRBJ2-2; 7 positions match TRBD1. Germline CDR1 is MDHEN and CDR2 is SYDVKM. The ends lost 4 bases at V and 6 bases at J; junction bases unmatched: 8. There are 15 residues in the CDR3. CDR3: CASSSSGTAPGELFF. CDR3 in DNA: TGTGCCAGCAGTTCCTCCGGGACAGCCCCCGGGGAGCTGTTTTTT.

The V gene is TRBV7-6, the J gene TRBJ2-3; D perhaps matches TRBD1 (8 bases). This CDR3 is built from 16 residues. CDR1 is SGHVS, CDR2 FNYEAQ, per germline. Trimming pared 1 base from V and 5 bases from J, leaving 16 bases between. The DNA for the CDR3 is TGTGCCAGCAGCTTAGGATTTAACAGGGGGGGAGATACGCAGTATTTT. Protein sequence: CASSLGFNRGGDTQYF.

The gene calls are TRBV24-1 and TRBJ2-7; D remains ambiguous. Trimming took off 1 base at V and 5 bases at J, with 14 bases between the two ends. Germline V gives CDR1 KGHDR, CDR2 SFDVKD. The CDR3 contains 15 residues. The CDR3 coding sequence is TGTGCCACCAGTGATTTCTCGGGTAGTATGGACGAGCAGTACTTC. Its translation is CATSDFSGSMDEQYF.

This chain links TRBV6-6 with TRBJ1-1; D not certain. The CDR3 covers 14 residues. CDR1 is MNHNY, CDR2 SVGAGI, per germline (reference sequence). The V end was cut by 5 bases, the J end by 7 bases, with 17 bases between. CDR3 bases: TGTGCCAGCAGTGTCCAAGACTCGCGGGGTGAAGCTTTCTTT. Its protein is CASSVQDSRGEAFF.

The gene calls are TRBV3-1 (or the pseudogene TRBV3-2) and TRBJ2-2; 7 nucleotides align to TRBD1. CDR3 length equals 14 residues. Germline lookup yields CDR1 LGHDT and CDR2 YNNKEL (reference sequence). The ends lost 6 bases at V and 8 bases at J; junction bases unmatched: 9. CDR3 protein: CASRRQGTLGELFF. The CDR3 coding sequence is TGTGCCAGCAGAAGACAGGGCACCTTGGGGGAGCTGTTTTTT.

The J gene is TRBJ1-4, the V gene TRBV9, with 10 positions matching TRBD1. Germline CDR1 reads SGDLS; CDR2 reads YYNGEE. The CDR3 extends over 16 amino acids. The trim removed 0 bases at V and 6 bases at J, leaving 5 bases unmatched. CDR3 in amino acids: CASSVGGTGVHEKLFF. CDR3 nucleotides: TGTGCCAGCAGCGTAGGTGGGACAGGGGTACATGAAAAACTGTTTTTT.

This chain uses TRBV30 with TRBJ1-2; tentative D call: TRBD1 (5 bases). Trimming stripped 2 bases from V and 3 bases from J, with 10 bases between. This CDR3 contains 13 residues. Germline CDR1 is GTSNPN and CDR2 is SVGIG (reference sequence). The CDR3 reads CAWSMGQYYGYTF. As DNA, the CDR3 is TGTGCCTGGAGTATGGGGCAGTACTATGGCTACACCTTC.

CDR3 nucleotides: TGTGCCAGCAGCCGCCGTCGAGGGTTAGTGAAGACCCAGTACTTC. It translates to CASSRRRGLVKTQYF. The chain joins TRBV3-1 (or the pseudogene TRBV3-2) to TRBJ2-5; D might be TRBD2 (5 bases). This CDR3 region has 15 residues. Trimming removed 4 bases from V and 6 bases from J, with 18 bases in between. CDR1 and CDR2 from the germline V gene are LGHDT and YNNKEL (reference sequence).

This clone appeared a few times. This chain links TRBV4-3 with TRBJ2-2; D is unresolved. Per germline, CDR1 LGHNA and CDR2 YSLEER. Trimming took 4 bases from V and 6 from J, leaving 6 bases between them. The CDR3 covers 12 residues. The DNA of the CDR3 is TGCGCCAGCAGCCCTTTTGCCGGGGAGCTGTTTTTT. This encodes CASSPFAGELFF.

The J gene is TRBJ2-3, the V gene TRBV4-2; TRBD2 aligns across 8 bases. The CDR3 contains 17 residues. From germline, CDR1 is LGHNA and CDR2 YNFKEQ. After removal of 1 base from V and 2 bases from J, the junction contained 8 bases not matched to a gene. The CDR3 sequence is CASSQGSTSGHTDTQYF. The DNA for the CDR3 is TGTGCCAGCAGCCAAGGTAGCACTAGCGGTCACACAGATACGCAGTATTTT.

This clone came up a few times. The genes are TRBV19 and TRBJ1-3; D is undetermined. CDR3 length: 16 amino acids. CDR1 and CDR2 from the germline V gene are LNHDA and SQIVND (reference sequence). The V and J ends lost 7 bases and 1 base respectively, with 17 bases between them. CDR3 sequence (DNA): TGTGCCAGTACCCTGACAAGAAGGTTATCTGGAAACACCATATATTTT. This codes for CASTLTRRLSGNTIYF.

The rearrangement uses TRBV5-6 and TRBJ1-1, with D tentatively TRBD1 (6 bases). The CDR3 is 16 amino acids. Germline values: CDR1 SGHDT, CDR2 YYEEEE. V lost 4 bases to trimming and J lost 4 bases, with 20 bases between them. The CDR3 sequence: CASSPYRARRPTEAFF. The CDR3 DNA reads as TGTGCCAGCAGCCCCTACAGGGCGCGTAGGCCCACTGAAGCTTTCTTT.

J is TRBJ1-5 and V is TRBV19; 8 nucleotides align to TRBD1. Germline trimming cut 4 bases from V and 1 base from J; bases unmatched to any gene: 6. Germline V CDR1 and CDR2: LNHDA, SQIVND (reference sequence). CDR3 size: 16 residues. The CDR3 loop is CASSRLQGVSNQPQHF. CDR3 DNA: TGTGCCAGTAGTAGATTACAGGGGGTGAGCAATCAGCCCCAGCATTTT.

The J gene is TRBJ2-7, the V gene TRBV9, with 10 bases matching TRBD2. The germline CDR1 and CDR2 sequences are SGDLS and YYNGEE. V dropped 1 base and J dropped 1; count of bases not matched to a gene: 2. CDR3 length: 15 residues. For the CDR3, the DNA is TGTGCCAGCAGCGTAAGCGGGGGGGCATCCTACGAGCAGTACTTC. Encoded protein: CASSVSGGASYEQYF.

This chain links TRBV7-2 with TRBJ1-1, with no clear D. Germline values: CDR1 SGHTA, CDR2 FQGNSA. V was clipped by 6 bases and J by 4 bases, with 18 bases between them. There are 15 residues in the CDR3. CDR3 residues: CASSSVPLSGTEAFF. DNA of the CDR3: TGTGCCAGCAGTTCGGTTCCTCTATCGGGCACTGAAGCTTTCTTT.

V usage is TRBV6-2 or TRBV6-3 and J usage is TRBJ1-1, with 10 nucleotides matching TRBD1. Germline V gene data show CDR1 as MNHEY and CDR2 as SVGEGT. The CDR3 consists of 14 residues. V lost 2 bases to trimming and J lost 10 bases; unmatched junction nucleotides: 7. CDR3 region: CASSYQGQGDRAFF. The CDR3 bases are TGTGCCAGCAGTTACCAAGGACAGGGGGACCGAGCTTTCTTT.